This T cell receptor (beta chain) is drawn from a study of blood T cell repertoires in COVID-19. Measured with immunoSEQ multiplex PCR; TCRdb has only the in-frame clones, and not every one. The sample lists 470,000 or so clones, approximately 85% occurring once. V lost 0 bases and J lost 14, with 18 bases in between. Germline CDR1 is SGDLS and CDR2 is YYNGEE. The CDR3 runs 14 residues. This chain joins TRBV9 and TRBJ1-3; D is unclear. The sequenced sample was peripheral blood. The TCR comes from a human donor in a cohort sampled during active COVID-19. The CDR3 sequence: CASSVAPMAAWLYF. CDR3 DNA: TGTGCCAGCAGCGTAGCCCCGATGGCCGCCTGGCTATATTTT.